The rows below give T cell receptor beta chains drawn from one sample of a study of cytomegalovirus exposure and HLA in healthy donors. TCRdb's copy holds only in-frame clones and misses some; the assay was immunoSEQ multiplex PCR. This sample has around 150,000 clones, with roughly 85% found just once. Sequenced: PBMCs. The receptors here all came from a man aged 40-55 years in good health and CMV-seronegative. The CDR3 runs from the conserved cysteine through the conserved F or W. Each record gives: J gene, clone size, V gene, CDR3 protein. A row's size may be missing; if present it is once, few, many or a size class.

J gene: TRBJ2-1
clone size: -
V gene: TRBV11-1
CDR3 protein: CASSSILVGTRNEQFF

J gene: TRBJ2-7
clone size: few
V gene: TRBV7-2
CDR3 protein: CASSLRGGVNIYEQYF

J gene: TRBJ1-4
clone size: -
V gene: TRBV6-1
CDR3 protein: CASSITTGEGEKLFF

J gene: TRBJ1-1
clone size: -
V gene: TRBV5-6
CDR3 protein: CASSSYRGRVNTEAFF

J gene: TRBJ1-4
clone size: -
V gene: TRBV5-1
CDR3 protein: CASSWGTGDATNEKLFF

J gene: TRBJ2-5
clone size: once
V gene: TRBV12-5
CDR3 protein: CASGEAGEGQETQYF

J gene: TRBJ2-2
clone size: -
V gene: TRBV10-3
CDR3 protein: CAISLTSTGELFF

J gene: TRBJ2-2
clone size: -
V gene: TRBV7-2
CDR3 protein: CATQTSGRPTGELFF

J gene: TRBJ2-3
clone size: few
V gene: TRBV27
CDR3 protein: CASSLGSAGGPEDTQYF

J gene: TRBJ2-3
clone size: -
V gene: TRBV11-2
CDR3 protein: CASSLIAGVADTQYF

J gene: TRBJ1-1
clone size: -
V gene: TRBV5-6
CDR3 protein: CASSHQGRANTEAFF

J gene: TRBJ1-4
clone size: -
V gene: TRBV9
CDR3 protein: CASSEDRGREKLFF

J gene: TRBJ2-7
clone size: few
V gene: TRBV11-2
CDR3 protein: CASSLEAGGREQYF

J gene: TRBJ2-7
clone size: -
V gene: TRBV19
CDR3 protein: CATRAGQGAYEQYF

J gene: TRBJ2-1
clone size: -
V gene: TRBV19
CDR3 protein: CASSSFGEGYEQFF

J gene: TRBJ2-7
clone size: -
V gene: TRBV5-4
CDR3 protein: CASSRTSAPTNEQYF

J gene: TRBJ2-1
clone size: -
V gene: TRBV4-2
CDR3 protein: CASSQERLAGFEQFF

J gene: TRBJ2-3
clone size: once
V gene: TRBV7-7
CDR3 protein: CASSLDRALEDTQYF

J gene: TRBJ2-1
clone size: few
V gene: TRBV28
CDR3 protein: CASSLERPGPSGRSPSYNEQFF

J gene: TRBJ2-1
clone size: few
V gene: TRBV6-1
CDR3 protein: CASSESGAAYNEQFF

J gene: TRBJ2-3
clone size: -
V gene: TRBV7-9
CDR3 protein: CASSVSHSGGPDTQYF

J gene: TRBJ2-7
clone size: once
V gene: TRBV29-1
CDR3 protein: CSVAIGGTGLDEQYF

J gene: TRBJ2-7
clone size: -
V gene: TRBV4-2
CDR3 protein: CASSQEGLRGLEQYF

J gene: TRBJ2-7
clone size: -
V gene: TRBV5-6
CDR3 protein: CASSEWTGSYEQYF

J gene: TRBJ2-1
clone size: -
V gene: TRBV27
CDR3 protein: CASRTQVRGNEQFF

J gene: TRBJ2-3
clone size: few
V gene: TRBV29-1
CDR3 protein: CSVKSTAQGTQYF

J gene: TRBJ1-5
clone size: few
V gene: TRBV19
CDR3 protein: CASSEVRDGWPQHF

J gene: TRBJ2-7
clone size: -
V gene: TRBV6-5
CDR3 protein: CASTPQRGREYF

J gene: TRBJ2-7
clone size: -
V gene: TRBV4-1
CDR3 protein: CASSQAWDNSYEQYF

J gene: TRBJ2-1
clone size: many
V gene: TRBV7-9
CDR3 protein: CASSLSVALAGHNEQFF

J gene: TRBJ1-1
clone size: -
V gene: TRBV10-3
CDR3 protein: CAISEEGKAFF

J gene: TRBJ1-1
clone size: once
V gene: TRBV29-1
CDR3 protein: CSSKGGTPNTEAFF

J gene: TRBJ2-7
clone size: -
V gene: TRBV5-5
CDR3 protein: CASSLEHRGGYEQYF